Below are 3 T cell receptor beta chains sequenced from a single sample in a study of T cell clonality in common variable immunodeficiency. The repertoire was sequenced with immunoSEQ multiplex PCR; TCRdb's copy has only in-frame clones and lacks some. The data list roughly 30,000 clones, none observed once; roughly 4.5% falls to the top ten. Source material: peripheral blood mononuclear cells. Receptor source: a person aged 18 to 70 in good health.

This clone has a handful of counts. The sequence runs out 3 residues before the end of the CDR3; the remainder is reconstructed from the germline J gene. The chain couples TRBV11-1 to TRBJ2-5; 9 bases match TRBD1. The germline gives CDR1 SGHAT, CDR2 FQDESV (reference sequence). The CDR3 totals 13 residues. V lost 5 bases and J lost 5; bases outside the gene matches: 3. This chain's CDR3 is CASSTGTGETQYF. The sequenced CDR3 bases are TGTGCCAGCAGCACCGGGACAGGGGAGACC.

In its sample, this clone was seen many times. Coverage ceases 3 residues before the CDR3 finishes, and the germline J gene fills in the end. The chain combines TRBV6-2 or TRBV6-3 with TRBJ2-1; 7 bases map to TRBD2. V lost 6 bases, J lost 1 base, and 9 bases stayed unmatched. This CDR3 has 16 amino acids. Germline CDR1 reads MNHEY; CDR2 reads SVGEGT. The DNA read from the CDR3 is TGTGCCAGCAGCCCTCCGGGGGGTGTTTCCTACAATGAG. Amino acids: CASSPPGGVSYNE. The full CDR3 sequence reads CASSPPGGVSYNEQFF.

This clone was detected many times. The CDR3 is CSASTGTGGYGYTF. CDR3 bases read: TGCAGTGCGAGTACCGGGACAGGGGGATATGGC. The genes are TRBV20-1 and TRBJ1-2; the match to TRBD1 covers 11 bases. The read ends 3 residues shy of where the CDR3 ends; the end is completed using the germline J gene. Germline V gene sequence: CDR1 DFQATT, CDR2 SNEGSKA (reference sequence). CDR3 length equals 14 residues. J gave up 5 bases and V 6 bases, and 8 bases lay outside the gene matches.